Below, one T cell receptor (beta chain) is given with its context. Its antigen is unknown. In germline, CDR1 is ENHRY, CDR2 SYGVKD. This CDR3 region has 12 residues. Trimming removed 4 bases at V and 4 bases at J, with 6 bases between. The entry originates in a study of cytomegalovirus exposure and HLA in healthy donors. Study background: Later, an analysis reported that the roughly 120 validation repertoires had used the same platform as the approximately 670 first-cohort repertoires. Findings and caveats of the study: Subsequent analysis revealed that first-cohort TCR clusters tended to co-occur in the 130 or so validation repertoires.

The donors were members of the validation cohort comprising some 120 subjects, separate from the roughly 730-subject first cohort. Some clones are missing from TCRdb's copy, which holds only in-frame ones; the method was immunoSEQ multiplex PCR. The sample carries under 100,000 clones, less than 90% recorded once. This rearrangement joins TRBV10-3 to TRBJ2-3; possibly TRBD1 for D (5 bases). The source material was PBMCs. The clonotype was recovered from a young woman in good health and CMV-seropositive. In DNA form, the CDR3 reads TGTGCCATCAGTGGGACACCAGATACGCAGTATTTT. It encodes CAISGTPDTQYF.